These T cell receptor beta chains were read from a single sample in a study of T cells after yellow fever vaccination. TCRdb re-called the 5' RACE reads through MiXCR, storing one row per CDR3 protein. The sample consists of tens of thousands of distinct CDR3 sequences, around 7.3% of them appearing once. The material sequenced was CD8+ T cells sorted from PBMCs, taken on the day of the yellow fever booster vaccination. The source is a man aged 25 to 40 who received the YFV17D yellow fever vaccine. CDR3s include the opening cysteine and the closing phenylalanine or tryptophan. Each record gives: V gene, clone size, D gene, J gene, CDR3 protein, CDR3 DNA. A D gene is named only where the DNA matches it firmly. The size field is filled for only some rows; it gives once, few, many or a size class.

>TRBV5-1|.|TRBD2|TRBJ2-5
CASRAAGVETQYF
TGCGCCAGTCGAGCGGCGGGGGTGGAGACCCAGTACTTC
>TRBV29-1|few|TRBD1|TRBJ2-7
CSVEDANQGDSYEQYF
TGCAGCGTTGAAGATGCGAACCAGGGGGATTCCTACGAGCAGTACTTC
>TRBV12-3/TRBV12-4|few|.|TRBJ1-2
CASSPRAGGVYGYTF
TGTGCCAGCAGTCCAAGGGCCGGAGGGGTCTATGGCTACACCTTC
>TRBV7-9|few|.|TRBJ2-5
CASSLPQGPSGETQYF
TGTGCCAGCAGCTTACCACAAGGGCCCAGCGGAGAGACCCAGTACTTC
>TRBV5-4|few|.|TRBJ2-3
CASVGVDTQYF
TGTGCCAGCGTAGGTGTGGATACGCAGTATTTT
>TRBV6-2/TRBV6-3|.|.|TRBJ2-7
CASSLRAEQYF
TGTGCCAGCAGTTTGCGGGCCGAGCAGTACTTC
>TRBV27|.|.|TRBJ2-1
CASRLPGNEHFF
TGTGCCAGCAGGCTGCCCGGCAATGAGCATTTCTTC
>TRBV7-2|few|TRBD2|TRBJ2-1
CASSSLAGGYNEQFF
TGTGCCAGCAGCTCCCTAGCGGGAGGATACAATGAGCAGTTCTTC
>TRBV12-3/TRBV12-4|few|.|TRBJ1-1
CASSSAGMGRGSPEAFF
TGTGCCAGCAGTTCCGCCGGGATGGGGAGAGGATCCCCTGAAGCTTTCTTT
>TRBV27|.|.|TRBJ2-1
CASSLGGGSDEQFF
TGTGCCAGCAGTTTAGGTGGAGGTAGCGACGAGCAGTTCTTC
>TRBV5-1|many|TRBD1|TRBJ2-6
CASMSYRGHGANVLTF
TGCGCCAGCATGAGCTACAGGGGGCATGGGGCCAACGTCCTGACTTTC
>TRBV28|few|TRBD1|TRBJ1-5
CASSLPPGQGRPQHF
TGTGCCAGCAGTTTACCCCCGGGACAGGGCAGGCCCCAGCATTTT
>TRBV9|many|TRBD1|TRBJ2-7
CASSESGTGAHEQYF
TGTGCCAGCAGCGAGTCCGGGACAGGAGCCCACGAGCAGTACTTC
>TRBV6-6|.|.|TRBJ2-1
CASSSATGEQFF
TGTGCCAGCAGTTCCGCAACAGGGGAGCAGTTCTTC
>TRBV9|.|.|TRBJ1-1
CASSSGNTEAFF
TGTGCCAGCAGCTCGGGGAACACTGAAGCTTTCTTT
>TRBV7-8|few|TRBD2|TRBJ2-3
CASSLPGLAGVGVWTDTQYF
TGTGCCAGCAGCCTGCCGGGACTAGCGGGAGTTGGGGTCTGGACAGATACGCAGTATTTT
>TRBV6-5|few|.|TRBJ2-7
CASKMESHDSYEQYF
TGTGCCAGCAAAATGGAGAGTCACGACTCCTACGAGCAGTACTTC
>TRBV6-5|many|.|TRBJ1-1
CASSFRQDTEAFF
TGTGCCAGCAGTTTTCGACAGGACACTGAAGCTTTCTTT
>TRBV24-1|.|.|TRBJ1-2
CATSDPIRHYGYTF
TGTGCCACCAGTGATCCAATCCGGCACTATGGCTACACCTTC
>TRBV27|.|TRBD2|TRBJ2-1
CASSPLLAGRFRDEQFF
TGTGCCAGCAGTCCTTTATTAGCGGGACGGTTTAGGGATGAGCAGTTCTTC
>TRBV19|.|.|TRBJ2-1
CASSSRGDEQFF
TGTGCCAGTAGTAGCAGGGGCGATGAGCAGTTCTTC
>TRBV28|many|TRBD2|TRBJ2-7
CASSQTAGTSGSLGEQYF
TGTGCCAGCAGCCAAACCGCCGGGACTAGCGGGAGTCTTGGCGAGCAGTACTTC
>TRBV20-1|few|.|TRBJ2-7
CSARGTAAYEQYF
TGCAGTGCTAGAGGGACGGCAGCCTACGAGCAGTACTTC
>TRBV11-2|.|TRBD1|TRBJ2-5
CASSFPRDRGQETQYF
TGTGCCAGCAGCTTCCCCCGGGACAGGGGGCAAGAGACCCAGTACTTC
>TRBV20-1|few|TRBD2|TRBJ2-1
CSGDGRVYNEQFF
TGCAGTGGCGACGGGAGGGTATACAATGAGCAGTTCTTC
>TRBV27|.|TRBD2|TRBJ2-1
CASSLSLRLADTYNEQFF
TGTGCCAGCAGTTTAAGCCTCCGGCTAGCGGACACCTACAATGAGCAGTTCTTC
>TRBV6-5|.|.|TRBJ2-7
CASWRDRSSYEQYF
TGTGCCAGCTGGAGGGACCGTTCAAGCTACGAGCAGTACTTC
>TRBV29-1|.|.|TRBJ2-7
CSVGLGDHEQYF
TGCAGCGTTGGCTTAGGGGACCACGAGCAGTACTTC
>TRBV20-1|.|TRBD2|TRBJ2-3
CSATGGTPTSGSGVSTDTQYF
TGCAGTGCTACCGGAGGGACACCAACTAGCGGGAGTGGGGTTAGCACAGATACGCAGTATTTT
>TRBV20-1|many|.|TRBJ2-1
CSAILPEGGDSGEQFF
TGCAGTGCTATACTCCCTGAGGGGGGGGATTCGGGTGAGCAGTTCTTC
>TRBV6-4|many|TRBD1|TRBJ2-2
CASSGTGDTGELFF
TGTGCCAGCAGCGGGACAGGGGACACCGGGGAGCTGTTTTTT
>TRBV7-9|few|.|TRBJ2-1
CASSPGLVNEQFF
TGTGCCAGCAGCCCCGGTCTTGTCAATGAGCAGTTCTTC
>TRBV15|.|.|TRBJ2-1
CATSLTTPGGAGRIWEQFF
TGTGCCACCAGCTTAACCACCCCCGGGGGAGCTGGTCGTATTTGGGAGCAGTTCTTC
>TRBV2|.|TRBD2|TRBJ2-2
CASSDGTSPGELFF
TGTGCCAGCAGTGACGGGACTAGCCCCGGGGAGCTGTTTTTT
>TRBV28|.|.|TRBJ1-2
CVSSFYRDYGYTF
TGTGTCAGCAGTTTCTACAGGGACTATGGCTACACCTTC
>TRBV5-4|.|TRBD2|TRBJ2-7
CASSPTSGEGGEQYF
TGTGCCAGCAGCCCTACTAGCGGGGAGGGGGGTGAGCAGTACTTC
>TRBV28|few|TRBD2|TRBJ2-2
CASSLGLAGGNNTGELFF
TGTGCCAGCAGCCTCGGACTAGCGGGAGGGAATAACACCGGGGAGCTGTTTTTT
>TRBV5-1|few|TRBD2|TRBJ2-1
CASSFRWLAGGADEQFF
TGCGCCAGCAGCTTTCGGTGGCTAGCGGGAGGGGCCGATGAGCAGTTCTTC
>TRBV20-1|few|.|TRBJ2-7
CSAPVGLHYEQYF
TGCAGTGCGCCCGTGGGACTCCACTACGAGCAGTACTTC
>TRBV12-3/TRBV12-4|few|TRBD2|TRBJ2-7
CASSFYGGGPAEQYF
TGTGCCAGCAGTTTCTATGGGGGAGGGCCAGCCGAGCAGTACTTC
>TRBV28|few|.|TRBJ1-5
CASSTYQPQHF
TGTGCCAGCAGCACGTATCAGCCCCAGCATTTT
>TRBV11-2|many|TRBD2|TRBJ2-1
CASSISGSDEQFF
TGTGCCAGCAGCATAAGCGGGAGTGATGAGCAGTTCTTC
>TRBV28|.|.|TRBJ1-3
CASSLLSSGNTIYF
TGTGCCAGCAGTTTGTTGAGCTCTGGAAACACCATATATTTT
>TRBV2|many|TRBD2|TRBJ2-7
CASSEGSGPPYEQYF
TGTGCCAGCAGTGAAGGTAGCGGGCCCCCCTACGAGCAGTACTTC
>TRBV9|many|.|TRBJ1-1
CASSPYRTGNTEAFF
TGTGCCAGCAGCCCCTACCGGACGGGAAACACTGAAGCTTTCTTT
>TRBV11-2|.|TRBD2|TRBJ2-6
CASSERLADSGANVLTF
TGTGCCAGCAGCGAACGACTAGCGGACTCTGGGGCCAACGTCCTGACTTTC
>TRBV7-2|.|.|TRBJ1-1
CASSSVGNMNTEAFF
TGTGCCAGCAGCTCAGTGGGGAATATGAACACTGAAGCTTTCTTT
>TRBV6-6|few|TRBD2|TRBJ2-7
CAIAGGITYEQYF
TGTGCCATCGCGGGGGGGATTACCTACGAGCAGTACTTC
>TRBV12-3/TRBV12-4|.|.|TRBJ1-4
CASSSSLTGEKLFF
TGTGCCAGCAGTTCTAGCCTGACAGGTGAAAAACTGTTTTTT
>TRBV7-2|.|TRBD1|TRBJ2-7
CASRKRGQEAGGQYF
TGTGCCAGCAGAAAGAGGGGACAGGAGGCAGGCGGGCAGTACTTC
>TRBV11-2|few|TRBD1|TRBJ1-1
CASSFGQADTEAFF
TGTGCCAGCAGCTTCGGACAGGCGGACACTGAAGCTTTCTTT